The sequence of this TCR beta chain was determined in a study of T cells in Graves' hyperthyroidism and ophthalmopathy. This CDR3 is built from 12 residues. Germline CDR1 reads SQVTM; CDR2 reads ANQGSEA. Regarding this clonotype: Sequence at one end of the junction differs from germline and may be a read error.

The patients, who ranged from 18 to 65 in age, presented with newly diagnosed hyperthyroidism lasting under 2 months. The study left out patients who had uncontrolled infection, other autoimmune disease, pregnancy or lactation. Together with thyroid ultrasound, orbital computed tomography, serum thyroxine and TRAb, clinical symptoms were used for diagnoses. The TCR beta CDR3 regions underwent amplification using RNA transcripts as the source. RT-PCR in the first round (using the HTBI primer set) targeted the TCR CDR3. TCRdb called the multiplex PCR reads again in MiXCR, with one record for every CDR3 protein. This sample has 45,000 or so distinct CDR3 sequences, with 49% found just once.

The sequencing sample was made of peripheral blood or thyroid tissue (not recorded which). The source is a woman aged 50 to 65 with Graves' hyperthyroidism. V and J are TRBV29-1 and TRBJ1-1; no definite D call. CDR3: CSVFGANTGELF. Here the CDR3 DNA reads TGCAGCGTTTTCGGCGCGAACACCGGGGAGCTGTTT.